A selection of T cell receptor beta chains follows, all from one sample in a study of T cell repertoires in cytomegalovirus infection. From the reads, TCRdb called clonotypes with MiXCR, one entry per CDR3 protein. The sample has about 250,000 distinct CDR3 sequences, roughly an eighth seen once. The sample taken for sequencing was PBMCs. These receptors all stem from a human donor in good health (CMV status not recorded). Some clones in this sample may be carry-over from other donors' samples. Each CDR3 is given with its conserved first and last residue. D genes are given only for firm matches. The size entry is marked missing in some rows and otherwise reads once, few, many or a size class.

j_gene: TRBJ2-7; abundance: many; d_gene: TRBD2; v_gene: TRBV5-1; CDR3aa: CASSSGLAGYEQYF; CDR3nt: TGCGCCAGCAGCTCAGGACTAGCGGGCTACGAGCAGTACTTC
j_gene: TRBJ2-3; abundance: .; d_gene: .; v_gene: TRBV28; CDR3aa: CASSSRDTYTQYF; CDR3nt: TGTGCCAGCAGTTCACGGGACACATATACGCAGTATTTT
j_gene: TRBJ2-5; abundance: many; d_gene: .; v_gene: TRBV7-2; CDR3aa: CASSFGVQETQYF; CDR3nt: TGTGCCAGCAGCTTCGGGGTCCAAGAGACCCAGTACTTC
j_gene: TRBJ2-1; abundance: many; d_gene: .; v_gene: TRBV7-2; CDR3aa: CASSFGISGAYNEQFF; CDR3nt: TGTGCCAGCAGCTTCGGAATTAGCGGAGCCTACAATGAGCAGTTCTTC
j_gene: TRBJ2-3; abundance: few; d_gene: TRBD1; v_gene: TRBV6-2/TRBV6-3; CDR3aa: CASSRYRGSTDTQYF; CDR3nt: TGTGCCAGCAGTCGGTACAGGGGAAGCACAGATACGCAGTATTTT
j_gene: TRBJ1-2; abundance: many; d_gene: .; v_gene: TRBV7-8; CDR3aa: CASSITDSYGYTF; CDR3nt: TGTGCCAGCAGCATCACCGACAGCTATGGCTACACCTTC
j_gene: TRBJ1-5; abundance: many; d_gene: .; v_gene: TRBV7-2; CDR3aa: CASSLLPSNQPQHF; CDR3nt: TGTGCCAGCAGCTTACTACCTAGCAATCAGCCCCAGCATTTT
j_gene: TRBJ2-2; abundance: few; d_gene: TRBD1; v_gene: TRBV12-3/TRBV12-4; CDR3aa: CASSSGTGGERNTGELFF; CDR3nt: TGTGCCAGCAGTTCCGGGACAGGGGGCGAGAGGAACACCGGGGAGCTGTTTTTT
j_gene: TRBJ2-5; abundance: few; d_gene: TRBD2; v_gene: TRBV29-1; CDR3aa: CSVSSGQETQYF; CDR3nt: TGCAGCGTTTCTAGCGGACAAGAGACCCAGTACTTC
j_gene: TRBJ1-1; abundance: many; d_gene: .; v_gene: TRBV7-2; CDR3aa: CASSLALQGPEAFF; CDR3nt: TGTGCCAGCAGCTTAGCGCTACAGGGCCCTGAAGCTTTCTTT
j_gene: TRBJ2-1; abundance: few; d_gene: .; v_gene: TRBV6-2/TRBV6-3; CDR3aa: CASSSPGTEYNEQFF; CDR3nt: TGTGCCAGCAGTTCCCCCGGGACTGAATACAATGAGCAGTTCTTC
j_gene: TRBJ1-2; abundance: many; d_gene: .; v_gene: TRBV7-2; CDR3aa: CASSLVGASDGYTF; CDR3nt: TGTGCCAGCAGCTTAGTTGGGGCGAGCGATGGCTACACCTTC
j_gene: TRBJ1-3; abundance: .; d_gene: .; v_gene: TRBV19; CDR3aa: CASSSQGDAGNTIYF; CDR3nt: TGTGCCAGTAGTTCCCAGGGTGACGCTGGAAACACCATATATTTT
j_gene: TRBJ2-1; abundance: many; d_gene: .; v_gene: TRBV28; CDR3aa: CASSEPVANEQFF; CDR3nt: TGTGCCAGCAGTGAGCCCGTAGCCAATGAGCAGTTCTTC
j_gene: TRBJ1-5; abundance: .; d_gene: .; v_gene: TRBV28; CDR3aa: CASRIQDQPQHF; CDR3nt: TGTGCCAGCAGGATACAGGATCAGCCCCAGCATTTT
j_gene: TRBJ1-1; abundance: many; d_gene: TRBD1; v_gene: TRBV7-2; CDR3aa: CASSIDRGEAFF; CDR3nt: TGTGCCAGCAGCATCGACAGGGGGGAAGCTTTCTTT
j_gene: TRBJ1-1; abundance: few; d_gene: TRBD1; v_gene: TRBV7-2; CDR3aa: CASTQQGGAGMNTEAFF; CDR3nt: TGTGCCAGCACCCAACAAGGGGGCGCGGGTATGAACACTGAAGCTTTCTTT
j_gene: TRBJ2-2; abundance: many; d_gene: TRBD2; v_gene: TRBV7-2; CDR3aa: CASSEAGDTGELFF; CDR3nt: TGTGCCAGCAGCGAAGCGGGGGACACCGGGGAGCTGTTTTTT
j_gene: TRBJ2-7; abundance: .; d_gene: .; v_gene: TRBV29-1; CDR3aa: CSVVRTGTYEQYF; CDR3nt: TGCAGCGTTGTTCGGACGGGGACCTACGAGCAGTACTTC
j_gene: TRBJ1-1; abundance: few; d_gene: TRBD1; v_gene: TRBV12-3/TRBV12-4; CDR3aa: CASSLWTGGNTEAFF; CDR3nt: TGTGCCAGCAGTTTATGGACAGGGGGGAACACTGAAGCTTTCTTT
j_gene: TRBJ1-2; abundance: few; d_gene: TRBD1; v_gene: TRBV19; CDR3aa: CASSQGTGRGYTF; CDR3nt: TGTGCCAGTAGCCAAGGGACAGGGAGAGGCTACACCTTC
j_gene: TRBJ2-5; abundance: many; d_gene: TRBD2; v_gene: TRBV12-3/TRBV12-4; CDR3aa: CASSLWGGETQYF; CDR3nt: TGTGCCAGCAGTTTATGGGGGGGGGAGACCCAGTACTTC
j_gene: TRBJ2-3; abundance: many; d_gene: TRBD2; v_gene: TRBV6-5; CDR3aa: CASRDGGVRDTQYF; CDR3nt: TGTGCCAGCAGGGATGGGGGGGTGCGAGATACGCAGTATTTT
j_gene: TRBJ1-1; abundance: .; d_gene: .; v_gene: TRBV5-4; CDR3aa: CASSPPRGSSNTEAFF; CDR3nt: TGTGCCAGCAGCCCACCAAGGGGCTCCTCGAACACTGAAGCTTTCTTT
j_gene: TRBJ2-5; abundance: .; d_gene: TRBD2; v_gene: TRBV5-4; CDR3aa: CASSPLADQETQYF; CDR3nt: TGTGCCAGCAGCCCTCTAGCGGATCAAGAGACCCAGTACTTC
j_gene: TRBJ1-6; abundance: few; d_gene: .; v_gene: TRBV28; CDR3aa: CASTNRGGLDSPLHF; CDR3nt: TGTGCCAGCACCAACCGAGGGGGGCTGGATTCACCCCTCCACTTT
j_gene: TRBJ2-7; abundance: many; d_gene: TRBD1; v_gene: TRBV4-3; CDR3aa: CASSQTGGYEQYF; CDR3nt: TGCGCCAGCAGCCAAACAGGGGGATACGAGCAGTACTTC
j_gene: TRBJ2-2; abundance: .; d_gene: .; v_gene: TRBV2; CDR3aa: CASRLTVNTGELFF; CDR3nt: TGTGCCAGCAGACTGACAGTAAACACCGGGGAGCTGTTTTTT
j_gene: TRBJ2-1; abundance: many; d_gene: TRBD1; v_gene: TRBV20-1; CDR3aa: CSAPPGQGINEQFF; CDR3nt: TGCAGTGCCCCCCCCGGACAGGGGATCAATGAGCAGTTCTTC
j_gene: TRBJ2-7; abundance: few; d_gene: TRBD2; v_gene: TRBV2; CDR3aa: CASISTSGGGEQYF; CDR3nt: TGTGCCAGCATTTCGACTAGCGGGGGAGGAGAGCAGTACTTC
j_gene: TRBJ2-5; abundance: .; d_gene: .; v_gene: TRBV28; CDR3aa: CASSTRRSEFQETQYF; CDR3nt: TGTGCCAGCAGTACCCGGAGGAGCGAATTCCAAGAGACCCAGTACTTC
j_gene: TRBJ1-1; abundance: few; d_gene: .; v_gene: TRBV20-1; CDR3aa: CSASPQGNTEAFF; CDR3nt: TGCAGTGCTTCACCACAGGGAAACACTGAAGCTTTCTTT
j_gene: TRBJ1-1; abundance: .; d_gene: .; v_gene: TRBV29-1; CDR3aa: CSVRGDTEAFF; CDR3nt: TGCAGCGTTAGGGGGGACACTGAAGCTTTCTTT
j_gene: TRBJ1-1; abundance: few; d_gene: .; v_gene: TRBV5-1; CDR3aa: CASSLANRGGGTEAFF; CDR3nt: TGCGCCAGCAGCTTGGCCAATCGGGGCGGGGGAACTGAAGCTTTCTTT
j_gene: TRBJ2-2; abundance: .; d_gene: .; v_gene: TRBV24-1; CDR3aa: CATSGTVNTGELFF; CDR3nt: TGTGCCACCAGTGGGACAGTCAACACCGGGGAGCTGTTTTTT
j_gene: TRBJ2-1; abundance: many; d_gene: .; v_gene: TRBV10-3; CDR3aa: CAISPLSSYNEQFF; CDR3nt: TGTGCCATCAGTCCTTTAAGCTCCTACAATGAGCAGTTCTTC
j_gene: TRBJ2-5; abundance: many; d_gene: .; v_gene: TRBV7-2; CDR3aa: CASSFVRAQGPETQYF; CDR3nt: TGTGCCAGCAGCTTCGTTAGAGCCCAGGGCCCAGAGACCCAGTACTTC
j_gene: TRBJ2-3; abundance: few; d_gene: .; v_gene: TRBV7-2; CDR3aa: CASSPTTRRSDTQYF; CDR3nt: TGTGCCAGCAGCCCAACGACTAGAAGATCCGATACGCAGTATTTT
j_gene: TRBJ1-1; abundance: .; d_gene: .; v_gene: TRBV25-1; CDR3aa: CARSMARNTEAFF; CDR3nt: TGTGCCCGCAGTATGGCGAGAAACACTGAAGCTTTCTTT
j_gene: TRBJ1-1; abundance: many; d_gene: .; v_gene: TRBV7-2; CDR3aa: CASSGGALNTEAFF; CDR3nt: TGTGCCAGCAGCGGGGGGGCATTGAACACTGAAGCTTTCTTT
j_gene: TRBJ2-5; abundance: .; d_gene: TRBD2; v_gene: TRBV6-2/TRBV6-3; CDR3aa: CASSYSTSGEFTLQETQYF; CDR3nt: TGTGCCAGCAGTTACTCGACCAGCGGGGAATTTACTCTTCAAGAGACCCAGTACTTC